This is a list of T cell receptor beta chains from one sample in a study of cytomegalovirus exposure and HLA in healthy donors. Measured with immunoSEQ multiplex PCR; TCRdb has only the in-frame clones, and not every one. The table lists over 90,000 clones, about four fifths of them singletons. Sequencing was performed on PBMCs. The receptors stem from a female donor in good health and CMV-seropositive. The CDR3 runs from the conserved cysteine through the conserved F or W. D genes are given only for firm matches.

V gene,J gene,D gene,CDR3 protein
TRBV5-4,TRBJ1-1,TRBD1,CASSGGQGRSLGVNTEAFF
TRBV5-1,TRBJ2-2,.,CATPDLNTGELFF
TRBV29-1,TRBJ2-2,TRBD2,CSVSPGVAGNTGELFF
TRBV19,TRBJ1-1,TRBD1,CASSLQGLNTEAFF
TRBV11-1,TRBJ2-7,.,CASSLESGGSEQYF
TRBV19,TRBJ1-1,TRBD1,CASSIVTGGSTEAFF
TRBV5-1,TRBJ2-1,.,CASSPRQHNEQFF
TRBV2,TRBJ1-5,TRBD1,CASTGTGGNQPQHF
TRBV5-1,TRBJ1-1,.,CASSSKRGGNTEAFF
TRBV6-5,TRBJ2-1,.,CASSYGLASFF
TRBV6-6,TRBJ1-2,.,CASSYVAVNYGYTF
TRBV18,TRBJ2-7,.,CASSPRDRAYEQYF
TRBV4-2,TRBJ2-7,.,CASSQGQGYYEQYF
TRBV2,TRBJ2-7,TRBD1,CASSEGNRGDSYEQYF
TRBV28,TRBJ2-1,TRBD2,CASNSGRDEQFF
TRBV6-1,TRBJ2-7,TRBD1,CASSVRGQGYEQYF
TRBV7-6,TRBJ2-5,TRBD2,CASSSFSGGGGYQETQYF
TRBV5-1,TRBJ1-1,.,CASSFGRNTEAFF
TRBV7-9,TRBJ2-3,.,CASSSPAGSTDTQYF
TRBV9,TRBJ1-2,.,CASSSEGSRAHGYTF
TRBV11-3,TRBJ2-7,.,CASSYRDTASEQYF
TRBV11-3,TRBJ2-3,.,CASSRTGDTQYF
TRBV28,TRBJ2-2,.,CASSHRGGVSGELFF
TRBV6-6,TRBJ2-7,.,CASSYVGGESYEQYF
TRBV2,TRBJ2-5,.,CASSEWGSASPQYF
TRBV28,TRBJ2-7,TRBD2,CASSLAGQAFDEQYF
TRBV6-8,TRBJ2-7,.,CASSYSRAGYEQYF
TRBV30,TRBJ1-1,TRBD1,CAWILAGGTEAFF
TRBV30,TRBJ1-5,.,CAWSSGREEQPQHF
TRBV7-8,TRBJ1-6,.,CASSSRRNSPLHF
TRBV4-3,TRBJ2-7,.,CASSQDFRGSYEQYF